The 21 T cell receptor beta chains below come from one sample, sequenced in a study of control samples from healthy donors and cancer patients. Clones were sequenced by immunoSEQ multiplex PCR, and TCRdb holds only the in-frame ones, with some missing. The sample consists of about 130,000 clones, around 90% of them appearing once. The sequencing sample was made of blood. The receptors stem from a man aged 18 to 35 in good health.

The chain carries TRBV10-3 and TRBJ1-1; no reliable D call. From germline, CDR1 is ENHRY and CDR2 SYGVKD. CDR3 length: 14 residues. The germline V and J ends were trimmed by 2 bases and 0 bases, with 7 bases remaining between them. CDR3 protein: CAISEPNLNTEAFF. In nucleotides, the CDR3 is TGTGCCATCAGTGAGCCGAACTTGAACACTGAAGCTTTCTTT.

The chain recombines TRBV4-1 with TRBJ1-5, with TRBD1 as a possible D gene (5 bases). The length of the CDR3 is 14 residues. Trimming removed 0 bases at V and 10 bases at J, with 13 bases between. Germline V gene sequence: CDR1 MGHRA, CDR2 YSYEKL. This chain's CDR3 is CASSQDGGPGPQHF. The CDR3 DNA sequence: TGCGCCAGCAGCCAAGATGGGGGTCCGGGACCCCAGCATTTT.

The rearrangement uses TRBV3-1 (or the pseudogene TRBV3-2) and TRBJ2-3; D is perhaps TRBD2 (5 bases). CDR3 length: 16 residues. Looked up from germline, CDR1 is LGHDT and CDR2 is YNNKEL (reference sequence). The ends were cut back, 3 bases at V and 2 bases at J, with 15 bases in the middle. DNA of the CDR3: TGTGCCAGCAGCCACCGGGATCCAAGAACCACAGATACGCAGTATTTT. It is translated as CASSHRDPRTTDTQYF.

The chain uses TRBV19 and TRBJ1-5; 9 positions match TRBD1. Losses at the gene ends were 7 bases for V and 4 bases for J; bases not matched to a gene: 14. The CDR3 extends over 17 amino acids. CDR1 is LNHDA and CDR2 is SQIVND in the germline V gene (reference sequence). The CDR3 loop is CASMGGMGQGWNQPQHF. The CDR3 DNA reads as TGTGCCAGTATGGGTGGTATGGGACAGGGCTGGAATCAGCCCCAGCATTTT.

The rearrangement joins TRBV30 to TRBJ1-1, with D unclear. Germline CDR1 is GTSNPN and CDR2 is SVGIG (reference sequence). CDR3 length: 15 amino acids. V was clipped by 2 bases and J by 1 base, with 14 bases between them. CDR3 bases: TGTGCCTGGAGTCGCTGGCCAGCGACGAACACTGAAGCTTTCTTT. Amino acid sequence: CAWSRWPATNTEAFF. The entire variable domain, with the rest obtained from reference TRBV30 and TRBJ1-1, is as follows: SQTIHQWPATLVQPVGSPLSLECTVEGTSNPNLYWYRQAAGRGLQLLFYSVGIGQISSEVPQNLSASRPQDRQFILSSKKLLLSDSGFYLCAWSRWPATNTEAFFGQGTRLTVV.

The gene calls are TRBV3-1 (or the pseudogene TRBV3-2) and TRBJ1-5; no clear D gene. This CDR3 contains 16 residues. Germline V gene data show CDR1 as LGHDT and CDR2 as YNNKEL (reference sequence). Trimming took 3 bases from V and 1 from J, leaving 13 bases between them. CDR3 nucleotide sequence: TGTGCCAGCAGCCAGCAGCTCGGGGTGAGCAATCAGCCCCAGCATTTT. The encoded protein is CASSQQLGVSNQPQHF.

The chain links TRBV19 to TRBJ1-4; unclear D gene. The CDR3 is 13 amino acids. V was trimmed by 3 bases and J by 0 bases, leaving 2 bases between them. Germline V gives CDR1 LNHDA, CDR2 SQIVND (reference sequence). DNA for the CDR3: TGTGCCAGTAGTATCTCAACTAATGAAAAACTGTTTTTT. It translates to CASSISTNEKLFF.

The count of this clone is one. CDR3: CASSVAFGGLLNYGYTF. DNA for the CDR3: TGTGCCAGCAGCGTAGCTTTCGGGGGACTTCTTAACTATGGCTACACCTTC. This chain connects TRBV9 to TRBJ1-2; TRBD1 might be the D (5 bases). The CDR3 consists of 17 residues. Germline V lookup: CDR1 SGDLS, CDR2 YYNGEE. V dropped 0 bases and J dropped 1 base, with 16 bases sitting between them.

This chain connects TRBV19 to TRBJ2-7, with D possibly being TRBD1 (7 bases). This CDR3 comprises 15 residues. Germline assignment: CDR1 LNHDA and CDR2 SQIVND (reference sequence). V was cut by 3 bases and J by 3 bases, with 15 bases left in between. The CDR3 bases are TGTGCCAGTAGTATTGGGGGGACAGAATACTACGAGCAGTACTTC. This encodes CASSIGGTEYYEQYF. The complete variable domain, with remaining parts taken from reference TRBV19 and TRBJ2-7, reads DGGITQSPKYLFRKEGQNVTLSCEQNLNHDAMYWYRQDPGQGLRLIYYSQIVNDFQKGDIAEGYSVSREKKESFPLTVTSAQKNPTAFYLCASSIGGTEYYEQYFGPGTRLTVT.

V usage is TRBV5-4 and J usage is TRBJ2-2, with 8 bases fitting TRBD1. CDR1 is SGHNT and CDR2 is YYREEE in the germline V gene (reference sequence). With V trimmed by 4 bases and J by 1 base, 6 bases remained unmatched. The CDR3 sequence is 16 residues long. CDR3 sequence reads: CASSQGQGMNTGELFF. CDR3 coding DNA: TGTGCCAGCAGCCAAGGACAGGGAATGAACACCGGGGAGCTGTTTTTT. Complete variable domain (other parts from reference TRBV5-4 and TRBJ2-2): ETGVTQSPTHLIKTRGQQVTLRCSSQSGHNTVSWYQQALGQGPQFIFQYYREEENGRGNFPPRFSGLQFPNYSSELNVNALELDDSALYLCASSQGQGMNTGELFFGEGSRLTVL.

The chain couples TRBV7-6 to TRBJ1-3, with D unclear. This CDR3 has 15 amino acids. The germline V gene encodes CDR1 SGHVS and CDR2 FNYEAQ. Trimming took 2 bases from V and 5 from J, leaving 13 bases between them. This CDR3 is CASSLYTQGRNTIYF. CDR3 bases: TGTGCCAGCAGCTTATACACCCAAGGCAGAAACACCATATATTTT.

This sequence joins TRBV19 and TRBJ1-5; D possibly corresponds to TRBD1 (6 bases). Germline-derived CDR1 and CDR2 are LNHDA and SQIVND (reference sequence). Deletions cut 4 bases from V and 0 bases from J, with 16 bases between. The CDR3 sequence is 17 residues long. As DNA, the CDR3 is TGTGCCAGTAGTACCCCTGGGACACCCGATAGCAATCAGCCCCAGCATTTT. As protein: CASSTPGTPDSNQPQHF.

CDR3: CASSPDINYGYTF. CDR3 sequence (DNA): TGTGCCAGCAGCCCCGACATTAACTATGGCTACACCTTC. This sequence joins TRBV11-1 and TRBJ1-2; D is unresolved. V was shortened by 5 bases and J by 1 base, with 8 bases between the two germline ends. CDR3 length: 13 residues. Germline CDR1 SGHAT, CDR2 FQDESV (reference sequence).

The chain employs TRBV19 and TRBJ1-1; a weak D match, TRBD1 (6 bases). Germline lookup yields CDR1 LNHDA and CDR2 SQIVND (reference sequence). This CDR3 is built from 15 residues. V lost 5 bases, J lost 1 base, and 14 bases lay in between. The CDR3, as DNA: TGTGCCAGTAGTGCGTGGGGGGGGCCGAACACTGAAGCTTTCTTT. Translation gives CASSAWGGPNTEAFF.

This chain connects TRBV24-1 to TRBJ2-2; D may match TRBD1 or TRBD2 (5 bases each). The CDR3 runs 14 residues. V was clipped by 2 bases and J by 6 bases, with 9 bases between them. The V gene's germline CDR1 is KGHDR and CDR2 SFDVKD. The CDR3 protein is CATSDSSGPGELFF. CDR3 DNA sequence: TGTGCCACCAGTGATTCATCGGGACCCGGGGAGCTGTTTTTT.

This clone was seen a single time. The CDR3 coding sequence is TGTGCCAGCAGTTTCGGGGAGACCCAGTACTTC. Encoded protein: CASSFGETQYF. V is TRBV12-3 or TRBV12-4 and J is TRBJ2-5; D is undetermined. Trimming stripped 3 bases from V and 5 bases from J, with 4 bases between. There are 11 residues in the CDR3.

Concerning this clone itself: A junction end diverges from the germline sequence, so it may reflect a read error. The J gene is TRBJ2-1, the V gene TRBV7-2; 9 positions agree with TRBD2. The CDR3 loop spans 15 amino acids. Germline lookup yields CDR1 SGHTA and CDR2 FQGNSA. CDR3 protein: CAGSLVAGGYNEQFF. The CDR3 nucleotides read TGTGCCGGCAGCCTCGTCGCGGGGGGGTACAATGAGCAGTTCTTC.

This chain uses TRBV27 with TRBJ2-7; no firm D call. V was pared by 8 bases and J by 0 bases, with 8 bases between. In germline, CDR1 is MNHEY, CDR2 SMNVEV (reference sequence). CDR3 length: 12 residues. CDR3 sequence (DNA): TGTGCCAGCGGGGAAAGCTCCTACGAGCAGTACTTC. It encodes CASGESSYEQYF.

The rearrangement uses TRBV30 and TRBJ1-3; D might be TRBD1 (6 bases). Per the germline V gene, CDR1 is GTSNPN and CDR2 is SVGIG (reference sequence). With 2 bases removed from V and 3 bases from J, the gap between germline ends came to 14 bases. The CDR3 has 15 amino acids. CDR3 in DNA: TGTGCCTGGAGTTTTATGGGGGGCATTGGAAACACCATATATTTT. Its protein product is CAWSFMGGIGNTIYF. Using reference TRBV30 and TRBJ1-3 for the parts outside the CDR3, the full variable domain is SQTIHQWPATLVQPVGSPLSLECTVEGTSNPNLYWYRQAAGRGLQLLFYSVGIGQISSEVPQNLSASRPQDRQFILSSKKLLLSDSGFYLCAWSFMGGIGNTIYFGEGSWLTVV.

V gene TRBV4-1 combines with J gene TRBJ2-5, with D uncertain. V lost 0 bases and J lost 4, with 15 bases in between. In germline, CDR1 is MGHRA, CDR2 YSYEKL. The CDR3 contains 16 residues. DNA of the CDR3: TGCGCCAGCAGCCAAGATGGTCTAGAGCTGGGAGAGACCCAGTACTTC. As protein: CASSQDGLELGETQYF.

This clone was observed a handful of times. J is TRBJ1-5 and V is TRBV27; 8 bases are a match to TRBD1. Losses at the gene ends were 4 bases for V and 1 base for J; bases not matched to a gene: 0. The CDR3 is 14 amino acids. Germline V CDR1 and CDR2: MNHEY, SMNVEV (reference sequence). CDR3: CASSWTGSNQPQHF. CDR3 DNA: TGTGCCAGCAGTTGGACAGGGAGCAATCAGCCCCAGCATTTT.